The present entry profiles one TCR beta chain with its context. Its antigen is as yet unknown. Only in-frame clones appear in the TCRdb table, and some are missing; sequencing was by immunoSEQ multiplex PCR. This sample has 160,000 or so clones, with 90% found just once. Whether given at about 4 or about 12 weeks, second doses were pooled. This specimen belongs to a study of T cell responses to AZD1222 COVID-19 vaccine. General study results and limits: Baseline serostatus was positive in only six AZD1222 recipients. Variant regions that are unmutated are reportedly the target of nearly half of spike-specific TCRs.

Germline CDR1 and CDR2: SGHVS and FQNEAQ. V lost 1 base to trimming and J lost 1 base, with 13 bases between them. The CDR3 is made up of 16 amino acids. This receptor was identified in an adult who received the AZD1222 COVID-19 vaccine. This chain connects TRBV7-8 to TRBJ1-1, with a weak D call TRBD1 (5 bases). The input for sequencing was peripheral blood, taken 28 days after the second AZD1222 dose. CDR3 DNA sequence: TGTGCCAGCAGCTTAGTCTTTCACAGGTGGAACACTGAAGCTTTCTTT. Protein: CASSLVFHRWNTEAFF.